The 26 T cell receptor beta chains below all came from one sample that was sequenced in a study of CD8+CD57+ T cells in acquired aplastic anemia. CDR3 and TCR beta VDJ profiling relied on genomic DNA as the template. TCRdb recomputed calls from the reads with MiXCR, one row per CDR3 protein. The sample comprises 400,000 to 450,000 distinct CDR3 sequences, 55% to 70% of which are singletons, and 4% rests with the top ten. The sequenced material came from sorted CD4+, CD8+, or CD8+CD57+ T cells (not recorded which) from PBMCs. All receptors derive from a human donor in good health, serving as a control.

V and J are TRBV2 and TRBJ1-6, with D unclear. Between the trimmed V and J ends, which lost 6 bases and 9 bases, there was a span of 9 bases. The CDR3 runs to 12 residues. CDR1 and CDR2 (germline): SNHLY, FYNNEI. This CDR3 is CASSGEGSPLHF. Written as DNA, the CDR3 is TGTGCCAGCAGCGGAGAAGGTTCACCCCTCCACTTT.

On this clonotype itself: One end of the junction is discordant with germline, which a read error may explain. The rearrangement links TRBV2 to TRBJ1-3, with a weak D call TRBD1 (5 bases). Germline V lookup: CDR1 SNHLY, CDR2 FYNNEI. The CDR3 covers 15 residues. The CDR3 DNA sequence: TGTGCCAGCAGTGAAACAGGCGACTCCAGAAACCCCATATACTTT. Its translation is CASSETGDSRNPIYF.

This chain uses TRBV12-3 or TRBV12-4 with TRBJ1-2; no definite D call. V lost 5 bases, J lost 6 bases, and 13 bases lay in between. The CDR3 length is 13 residues. CDR3 sequence reads: CASSGVGEDGYTF. The CDR3 DNA sequence: TGTGCCAGCAGTGGTGTCGGGGAGGATGGCTACACCTTC.

The chain combines TRBV20-1 with TRBJ2-1, with D maybe TRBD2 (6 bases). The length of the CDR3 is 15 residues. Germline-derived CDR1 and CDR2 are DFQATT and SNEGSKA (reference sequence). V lost 4 bases and J lost 2, with 15 bases in between. The CDR3 spells CSAIDSGGAYNEQFF. The CDR3 nucleotides read TGCAGTGCTATTGATAGCGGAGGGGCCTACAATGAGCAGTTCTTC.

The gene calls are TRBV20-1 and TRBJ2-7, with D hard to call. Germline CDR1 reads DFQATT; CDR2 reads SNEGSKA (reference sequence). The CDR3 totals 13 residues. V was cut by 6 bases and J by 5 bases, with 17 bases left in between. CDR3 sequence reads: CSAPLRTGDEQYF. The CDR3 bases are TGCAGTGCCCCCCTTCGGACGGGCGACGAGCAGTACTTC.

CDR3 in amino acids: CASGLSGTANYGYTF. The CDR3, as DNA: TGTGCCAGCGGGCTATCCGGGACAGCTAACTATGGCTACACCTTC. V gene TRBV6-1 combines with J gene TRBJ1-2, with 7 nucleotides matching TRBD1. Unmatched junction bases numbered 9, after V lost 8 bases and J lost 0 bases. Germline V CDR1 and CDR2: MNHNS, SASEGT. The CDR3 is made up of 15 amino acids.

This sequence joins TRBV9 and TRBJ2-3; no reliable D call. The CDR3 is 13 amino acids. Trimming cost V 1 base and J 4 bases, with 7 bases left between them. CDR1 SGDLS and CDR2 YYNGEE come from the germline V gene. The DNA for the CDR3 is TGTGCCAGCAGCGTACGACCAGCAGATACGCAGTATTTT. Its protein is CASSVRPADTQYF.

V usage is TRBV7-8 and J usage is TRBJ2-5; a possible D gene is TRBD2 (6 bases). Trimming removed 2 bases from V and 5 bases from J, with 12 bases in between. Germline V CDR1 and CDR2: SGHVS, FQNEAQ. The CDR3 contains 14 residues. CDR3 sequence reads: CASSLLAPVETQYF. CDR3 in DNA: TGTGCCAGCAGCTTACTAGCGCCGGTGGAGACCCAGTACTTC. Drawing the rest from reference TRBV7-8 and TRBJ2-5, the complete variable domain is GAGVSQSPRYKVAKRGQDVALRCDPISGHVSLFWYQQALGQGPEFLTYFQNEAQLDKSGLPSDRFFAERPEGSVSTLKIQRTQQEDSAVYLCASSLLAPVETQYFGPGTRLLVL.

This clonotype was seen a handful of times. The chain carries TRBV10-2 and TRBJ2-1; 9 bases fit TRBD1. Germline V gene data show CDR1 as WSHSY and CDR2 as SAAADI. The CDR3 runs to 13 residues. V gave up 8 bases and J gave up 7 bases; unmatched junction bases: 6. For the CDR3, the DNA is TGCGCCAGCGGAGGGACAGGGATGAATGAGCAGTTCTTC. As protein: CASGGTGMNEQFF.

As concerns this clonotype: The junction departs from germline at one end; a sequencing error may be responsible. The chain has TRBV20-1 and TRBJ2-7; unclear D gene. CDR1 DFQATT and CDR2 SNEGSKA come from the germline V gene (reference sequence). The CDR3 has 11 residues. The CDR3 reads CSARPLETPNF. CDR3 coding DNA: TGCAGTGCTAGGCCCCTGGAGACACCCAACTTC.

This sequence joins TRBV15 and TRBJ2-1; a possible D gene is TRBD2 (6 bases). V lost 8 bases to trimming and J lost 9 bases, with 20 bases between them. Germline lookup yields CDR1 LNHNV and CDR2 YYDKDF (reference sequence). The CDR3 runs 14 residues. CDR3 protein: CATATGVRSGEQFF. DNA for the CDR3: TGTGCCACCGCAACGGGGGTGCGGTCAGGTGAGCAGTTCTTC. The full variable domain, rest sourced from reference TRBV15 and TRBJ2-1, is DAMVIQNPRYQVTQFGKPVTLSCSQTLNHNVMYWYQQKSSQAPKLLFHYYDKDFNNEADTPDNFQSRRPNTSFCFLDIRSPGLGDTAMYLCATATGVRSGEQFFGPGTRLTVL.

The V and J genes are TRBV2 and TRBJ2-3, with no clear D. Germline CDR1 is SNHLY and CDR2 is FYNNEI. V was pared by 3 bases and J by 1 base, with 14 bases between. The length of the CDR3 is 16 residues. CDR3 residues: CASSDGRETGTDTQYF. In DNA form, the CDR3 reads TGTGCCAGCAGTGACGGACGAGAGACGGGCACAGATACGCAGTATTTT.

CDR3 DNA sequence: TGCAGTGCTCCACCTCAAACCTGTGCGGCCAACGTCCTGACTTTC. Translating gives CSAPPQTCAANVLTF. The chain links TRBV20-1 to TRBJ2-6; D not certain. The CDR3 consists of 15 residues. Germline CDR1 DFQATT, CDR2 SNEGSKA (reference sequence). Trimming removed 5 bases from V and 6 bases from J, with 17 bases in between.

This chain links TRBV7-2 with TRBJ2-2, with 11 bases matching TRBD2. After removal of 3 bases from V and 5 bases from J, the junction contained 2 bases not matched to a gene. Germline CDR1 reads SGHTA; CDR2 reads FQGNSA. This CDR3 region has 15 residues. CDR3 sequence reads: CASSFSGGATGELFF. The DNA of the CDR3 is TGTGCCAGCAGCTTTAGCGGGGGGGCTACCGGGGAGCTGTTTTTT.

The chain couples TRBV20-1 to TRBJ1-1; a possible D gene is TRBD1 (6 bases). The CDR3 consists of 12 residues. CDR1 is DFQATT, CDR2 SNEGSKA, per germline (reference sequence). Trimming pared 0 bases from V and 11 bases from J, leaving 13 bases between. The CDR3 protein is CSARDTGRGAFF. For the CDR3, the DNA is TGCAGTGCTAGAGATACAGGGAGAGGCGCTTTCTTT.

This clonotype was recorded at least ten times. The rearrangement uses TRBV5-8 and TRBJ1-6, with a possible D match to TRBD1 (5 bases). V was clipped by 4 bases and J by 5 bases, with 13 bases between them. Germline CDR1 reads SGHTS; CDR2 reads YDEGEE. The CDR3 loop spans 15 amino acids. The CDR3 bases are TGTGCCAGCAGCCCCCTCAGGGCCAATAATTCACCCCTCCACTTT. Amino acids: CASSPLRANNSPLHF.

This chain uses TRBV9 with TRBJ2-3, with D tentatively TRBD2 (5 bases). Germline CDR1 is SGDLS and CDR2 is YYNGEE. CDR3 length: 13 amino acids. Trimming cost V 3 bases and J 6 bases, with 11 bases left between them. CDR3 bases: TGTGCCAGCAGCGGCCCGAGCGGTGATACGCAGTATTTT. Translation: CASSGPSGDTQYF. The full variable domain, with the rest looked up from reference TRBV9 and TRBJ2-3, is DSGVTQTPKHLITATGQRVTLRCSPRSGDLSVYWYQQSLDQGLQFLIQYYNGEERAKGNILERFSAQQFPDLHSELNLSSLELGDSALYFCASSGPSGDTQYFGPGTRLTVL.

As concerns this clonotype: The conserved final phenylalanine or tryptophan is absent from the CDR3, which likely points to a read error. The DNA is left out, because the CDR3 cannot be placed on it with certainty; the CDR3 is given as TCRdb lists it. This chain links TRBV7-3 with TRBJ2-1; the table's TRBD2 call for D was not verified on the DNA. The CDR3 length is 13 residues, termini included. Germline CDR1 reads SGHTA; CDR2 reads FQGTGA. The CDR3: CASSLPLAGVESQ.

A single count supports this clonotype. Germline and junction disagree at one end, which may indicate a read error. CDR3 in amino acids: CASSFVGTTEACF. In DNA form, the CDR3 reads TGTGCCAGCAGCTTTGTAGGAACAACTGAAGCCTGCTTT. The rearrangement links TRBV7-3 to TRBJ1-1; D is unresolved. The CDR3 consists of 13 residues. CDR1 and CDR2 from the germline V gene are SGHTA and FQGTGA.

This sequence joins TRBV7-8 and TRBJ1-3, with TRBD1 identical over 8 bases. This CDR3 contains 15 residues. Trimming at V came to 5 bases and at J to 16 bases, leaving 19 bases not matched to a gene. The germline CDR1 and CDR2 sequences are SGHVS and FQNEAQ. CDR3 protein: CASSPRQGTGASFYF. Here the CDR3 DNA reads TGTGCCAGCAGCCCCCGACAGGGGACTGGAGCCTCCTTTTATTTT.

The rearrangement uses TRBV11-3 and TRBJ1-2, with a tentative D call TRBD1 (6 bases). Looked up from germline, CDR1 is SGHNT and CDR2 is YENEEA. Trimming took off 3 bases at V and 0 bases at J, with 11 bases between the two ends. There are 15 residues in the CDR3. CDR3 nucleotides: TGTGCCAGCAGCTTCCAGGGGAAAACTAACTATGGCTACACCTTC. The encoded protein is CASSFQGKTNYGYTF.

The rearrangement joins TRBV7-6 to TRBJ2-3; a weak D match, TRBD1 (5 bases). Germline assignment: CDR1 SGHVS and CDR2 FNYEAQ. The CDR3 loop spans 16 amino acids. V was shortened by 5 bases and J by 5 bases, with 20 bases between the two germline ends. CDR3 nucleotides: TGTGCCAGCAGCCCTAGTGGGGCTTTTAGGGGAGATACGCAGTATTTT. Residues: CASSPSGAFRGDTQYF.

This chain uses TRBV10-3 with TRBJ1-1; D might be TRBD1 (5 bases). The CDR3 length is 14 residues. V shed 7 bases and J shed 3 bases, with 15 bases lying between them. Germline V CDR1 and CDR2: ENHRY, SYGVKD. The CDR3 DNA follows: TGTGCCATCATTGGTAAAGGGGCAGACACTGAAGCTTTCTTT. Its protein product is CAIIGKGADTEAFF.

With respect to this clonotype: Sequence at one end of the junction differs from germline and may be a read error. This chain uses TRBV20-1 with TRBJ2-2; D is uncertain. The CDR3 has 13 amino acids. Germline V lookup: CDR1 DFQATT, CDR2 SNEGSKA (reference sequence). The CDR3 nucleotides are TGCAGTGCTAACGGCGGAGTGTATGGCGAGCCGTTTTTT. Amino acid sequence: CSANGGVYGEPFF.

A note on this clonotype: Germline is not matched at one junction end, which may reflect a read error. The V call is TRBV7-2, the J call TRBJ1-5; TRBD1 aligns across 8 bases. The CDR3 totals 14 residues. Germline-derived CDR1 and CDR2 are SGHTA and FQGNSA. The DNA of the CDR3 is TGTGCCAGCAGCATTGCAGGGGGCCGCGACAATCAGCAGTTT. This gives the protein CASSIAGGRDNQQF.

The CDR3: CATSDRDGYNEQFF. The CDR3 DNA reads TGTGCCACCAGTGACCGGGACGGTTACAATGAGCAGTTCTTC. The chain couples TRBV24-1 to TRBJ2-1; D assignment may be TRBD1 or TRBD2 (5 bases each). Per germline, CDR1 KGHDR and CDR2 SFDVKD. Trimming shortened V by 4 bases and J by 4 bases, and 10 bases separated the two germline ends. The CDR3 has 14 amino acids.